This T cell receptor beta chain was found in a study of OX40 agonist ivuxolimab in advanced cancers. Study-wide points: Blood T cells, both CD4+ and CD8+, expanded clonally by week 6 at 0.1 to 3.0 mg/kg. Researchers did not determine the expanded peripheral T cells' antigen specificity.

For this clone: What it binds is not known.

Sequencing used immunoSEQ multiplex PCR; TCRdb keeps in-frame clones, though not all of them. This table holds tens of thousands of clones, roughly 91% found once. CDR1 is SEHNR and CDR2 is FQNEAQ in the germline V gene (reference sequence). J gave up 3 bases and V 7 bases, and 7 bases lay outside the gene matches. The CDR3 consists of 14 residues. The chain couples TRBV7-9 to TRBJ2-7, with 9 bases identical to TRBD2. The TCR sequence derives from an adult with an advanced solid tumor such as melanoma, head and neck, liver or kidney cancer. Sample: CD4+ or CD8+ T cells sorted from blood, taken in a trial of the OX40 agonist ivuxolimab. CDR3 amino acids: CASTPSGVYYEQYF. CDR3 nucleotide sequence: TGTGCCAGCACCCCTAGCGGGGTTTACTACGAGCAGTACTTC.